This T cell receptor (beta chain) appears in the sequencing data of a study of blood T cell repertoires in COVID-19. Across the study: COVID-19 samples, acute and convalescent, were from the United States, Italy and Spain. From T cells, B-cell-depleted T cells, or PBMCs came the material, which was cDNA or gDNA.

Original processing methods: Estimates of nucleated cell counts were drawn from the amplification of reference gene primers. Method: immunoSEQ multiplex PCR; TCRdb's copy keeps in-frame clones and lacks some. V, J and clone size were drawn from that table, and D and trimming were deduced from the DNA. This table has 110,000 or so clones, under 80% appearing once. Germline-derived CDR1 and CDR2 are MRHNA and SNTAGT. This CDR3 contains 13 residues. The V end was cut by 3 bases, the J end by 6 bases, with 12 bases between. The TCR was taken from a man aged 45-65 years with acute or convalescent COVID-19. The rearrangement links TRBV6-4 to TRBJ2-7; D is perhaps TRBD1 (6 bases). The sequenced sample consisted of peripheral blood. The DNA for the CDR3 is TGTGCCAGCAGTGAGGAACAGGGCGGCGAGCAGTACTTC. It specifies CASSEEQGGEQYF.